This entry describes one T cell receptor (beta chain). Its target is not known. The sample originates from a study of cytotoxic CD8 clonotypes in ibrutinib-treated CLL. Study details: By median 68 months, about twelve had progressed and approximately 14 stayed remitted; responses had been 2 complete and about 25 partial. The study, taken as a whole, reports: Public clonotypes were rare and shrank or held steady on treatment.

Measured with immunoSEQ multiplex PCR; TCRdb has only the in-frame clones, and not every one. The repertoire includes 50,000 to 60,000 clones, approximately 82% of them detected once, and just over 20% sits in the top ten. The trim removed 3 bases at V and 1 base at J, leaving 5 bases unmatched. Germline V gene sequence: CDR1 SGHTS, CDR2 YDEGEE. This CDR3 region has 17 residues. V and J are TRBV5-8 and TRBJ2-6, with 9 positions matching TRBD1. This specimen consisted of PBMCs, obtained after 24 months of ibrutinib treatment. The sequence came from a human donor with chronic lymphocytic leukemia. The CDR3 sequence: CASSWGQGRSGANVLTF. The CDR3 DNA reads TGTGCCAGCAGCTGGGGACAGGGACGGTCTGGGGCCAACGTCCTGACTTTC.